These 8 T cell receptor beta chains share one sample of origin, sequenced in a study of regulatory T cells in long-lasting Graves disease. The authors built TCR beta libraries using iRepertoire HTBI primers and Arm-PCR of CDR3 regions. Using its own MiXCR run on the multiplex PCR reads, TCRdb lists one record per CDR3 protein. This table holds about 400,000 distinct CDR3 sequences, around 15% found once. As for time point: newly diagnosed GD, antithyroid drugs for less than 3 months. PBMCs were the source of the RNA used for TCR sequencing. The input for sequencing was peripheral blood mononuclear cells (PBMCs), taken at new diagnosis, from a patient treated with antithyroid drugs. The receptor source for this set is a female donor with Graves disease.

This clonotype came up many times. The gene calls are TRBV6-2 or TRBV6-3 and TRBJ1-2; 7 bases map to TRBD1. CDR1 and CDR2 (germline): MNHEY, SVGEGT. The length of the CDR3 is 14 residues. Losses at the gene ends were 7 bases for V and 1 base for J; bases not matched to a gene: 6. The DNA of the CDR3 is TGTGCCAGCATCGAAGGGGGCCGTAACTATGGCTACACCTTC. This translates into CASIEGGRNYGYTF.

The sample holds a few counts of this clonotype. This chain connects TRBV3-1 to TRBJ1-2; possible D gene TRBD1, 6 bases. The germline gives CDR1 LGHDT, CDR2 YNNKEL (reference sequence). The CDR3 is 13 residues long. The germline V and J ends were trimmed by 4 bases and 6 bases, with 12 bases remaining between them. The CDR3: CASSPETGNGYTF. The CDR3, as DNA: TGTGCCAGCAGCCCAGAGACAGGCAATGGCTACACCTTC. Combining the CDR3 with reference TRBV3-1 and TRBJ1-2 gives the whole variable domain DTAVSQTPKYLVTQMGNDKSIKCEQNLGHDTMYWYKQDSKKFLKIMFSYNNKELIINETVPNRFSPKSPDKAHLNLHINSLELGDSAVYFCASSPETGNGYTFGSGTRLTVV.

This clonotype was seen ten or more times. The J gene is TRBJ2-3, the V gene TRBV12-5; D is undetermined. Germline CDR1 reads LGHNT; CDR2 reads FRNRAP. The CDR3 contains 11 residues. The V gene lost 6 bases and the J gene lost 6 bases, with 7 bases spanning the gap. The CDR3: CASGELDTQYF. CDR3 sequence (DNA): TGTGCTAGTGGGGAGTTGGATACGCAGTATTTT. The full variable domain, completed using reference TRBV12-5 and TRBJ2-3, is DARVTQTPRHKVTEMGQEVTMRCQPILGHNTVFWYRQTMMQGLELLAYFRNRAPLDDSGMPKDRFSAEMPDATLATLKIQPSEPRDSAVYFCASGELDTQYFGPGTRLTVL.

The gene calls are TRBV9 and TRBJ2-3; TRBD2 matches 12 bases. Trimming removed 0 bases from V and 0 bases from J; junction bases left unmatched: 2. CDR1 and CDR2 from the germline V gene are SGDLS and YYNGEE. This CDR3 contains 17 residues. The CDR3 spells CASSVGGTSGSTDTQYF. The CDR3 region has the DNA TGTGCCAGCAGCGTAGGGGGGACTAGCGGGAGCACAGATACGCAGTATTTT.

As concerns this clonotype: A read error may be the cause here, since a much bigger clone is one base away. CDR3 sequence (DNA): TGTGCCAGCAGCCTCGGGACAGGGCGACACGAGCAGTTCTTC. This codes for CASSLGTGRHEQFF. This chain uses TRBV4-2 with TRBJ2-1; 9 bases agree with TRBD1. Per germline, CDR1 LGHNA and CDR2 YNFKEQ. The CDR3 has 14 amino acids. The J segment lost 10 bases and the V segment lost 4 bases, leaving 8 bases of the junction unmatched.

This clonotype was observed at least ten times. The gene calls are TRBV28 and TRBJ1-5, with 10 bases identical to TRBD1. This CDR3 comprises 16 residues. Germline trimming cut 4 bases from V and 7 bases from J; bases unmatched to any gene: 10. Per the germline V gene, CDR1 is MDHEN and CDR2 is SYDVKM. This CDR3 is CASSWHCGQGGQPQHF. The CDR3 DNA sequence: TGTGCCAGCAGTTGGCATTGTGGACAGGGGGGACAGCCCCAGCATTTT.

There are many counts of this clonotype. The V call is TRBV7-8, the J call TRBJ1-2; D gene ambiguous. Germline CDR1 and CDR2: SGHVS and FQNEAQ. V lost 1 base to trimming and J lost 6 bases, with 9 bases between them. The CDR3 spans 13 residues. Written as DNA, the CDR3 is TGTGCCAGCAGCTTAGGTACTTGGGATGGCTACACCTTC. Amino acids: CASSLGTWDGYTF.

This clonotype has just a few counts. The chain recombines TRBV3-1 with TRBJ1-6, with D uncertain. There are 18 residues in the CDR3. Germline CDR1 and CDR2: LGHDT and YNNKEL (reference sequence). The V gene lost 4 bases and the J gene lost 5 bases, with 21 bases spanning the gap. For the CDR3, the DNA is TGTGCCAGCAGCCCGACCCCGGGAGGCGACCTAAATAATTCACCCCTCCACTTT. It specifies CASSPTPGGDLNNSPLHF.